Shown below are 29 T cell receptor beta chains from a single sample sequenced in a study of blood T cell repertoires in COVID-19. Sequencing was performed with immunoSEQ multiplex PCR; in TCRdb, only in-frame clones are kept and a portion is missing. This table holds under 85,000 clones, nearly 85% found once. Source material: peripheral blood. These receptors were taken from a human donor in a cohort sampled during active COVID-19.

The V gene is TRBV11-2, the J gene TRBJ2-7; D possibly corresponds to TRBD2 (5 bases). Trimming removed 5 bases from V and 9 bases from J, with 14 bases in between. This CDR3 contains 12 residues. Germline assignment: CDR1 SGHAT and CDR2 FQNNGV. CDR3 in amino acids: CASSKIRSGQYF. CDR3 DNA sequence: TGTGCCAGCAGCAAGATAAGAAGCGGGCAGTACTTC. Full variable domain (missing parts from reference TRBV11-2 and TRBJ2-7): EAGVAQSPRYKIIEKRQSVAFWCNPISGHATLYWYQQILGQGPKLLIQFQNNGVVDDSQLPKDRFSAERLKGVDSTLKIQPAKLEDSAVYLCASSKIRSGQYFGPGTRLTVT.

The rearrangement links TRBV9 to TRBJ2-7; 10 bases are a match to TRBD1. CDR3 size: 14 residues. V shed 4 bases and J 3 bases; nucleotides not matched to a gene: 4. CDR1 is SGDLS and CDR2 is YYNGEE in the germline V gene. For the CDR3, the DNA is TGTGCCAGCAGCTCCCGGGACAGGGGCTACGAGCAGTACTTC. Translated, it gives CASSSRDRGYEQYF.

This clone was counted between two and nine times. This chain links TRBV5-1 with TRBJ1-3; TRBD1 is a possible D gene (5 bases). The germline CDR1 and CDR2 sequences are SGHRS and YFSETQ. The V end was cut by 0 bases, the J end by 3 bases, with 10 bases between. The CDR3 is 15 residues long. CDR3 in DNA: TGCGCCAGCAGCTTGGGGTCAGGGCTTGGAAACACCATATATTTT. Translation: CASSLGSGLGNTIYF.

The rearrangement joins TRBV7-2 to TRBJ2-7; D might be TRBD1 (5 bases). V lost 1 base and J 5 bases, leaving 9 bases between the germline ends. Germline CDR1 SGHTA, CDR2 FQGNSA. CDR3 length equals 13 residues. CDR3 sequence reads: CASSLVAGNEQYF. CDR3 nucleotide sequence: TGTGCCAGCAGCTTAGTGGCAGGGAACGAGCAGTACTTC.

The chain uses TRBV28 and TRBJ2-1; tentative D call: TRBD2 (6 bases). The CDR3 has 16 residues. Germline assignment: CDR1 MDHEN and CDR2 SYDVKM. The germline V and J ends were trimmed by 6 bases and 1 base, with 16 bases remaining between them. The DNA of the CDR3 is TGTGCCAGCAGCCCCCCGGGGCGGGGTTCCTACAATGAGCAGTTCTTC. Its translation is CASSPPGRGSYNEQFF. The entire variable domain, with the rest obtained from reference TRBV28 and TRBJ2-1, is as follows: DVKVTQSSRYLVKRTGEKVFLECVQDMDHENMFWYRQDPGLGLRLIYFSYDVKMKEKGDIPEGYSVSREKKERFSLILESASTNQTSMYLCASSPPGRGSYNEQFFGPGTRLTVL.

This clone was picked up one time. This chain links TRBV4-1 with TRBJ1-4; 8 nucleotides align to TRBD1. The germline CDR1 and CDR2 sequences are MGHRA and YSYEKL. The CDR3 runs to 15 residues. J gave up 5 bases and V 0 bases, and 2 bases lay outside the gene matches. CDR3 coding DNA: TGCGCCAGCAGCCAAGACGACAGGGGAAATGAAAAACTGTTTTTT. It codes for CASSQDDRGNEKLFF.

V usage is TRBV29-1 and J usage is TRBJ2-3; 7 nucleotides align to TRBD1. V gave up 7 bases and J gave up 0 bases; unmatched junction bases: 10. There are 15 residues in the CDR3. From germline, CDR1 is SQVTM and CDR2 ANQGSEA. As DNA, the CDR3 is TGCAGCGCCGCCCGGGACAGCTCTAGCACAGATACGCAGTATTTT. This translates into CSAARDSSSTDTQYF.

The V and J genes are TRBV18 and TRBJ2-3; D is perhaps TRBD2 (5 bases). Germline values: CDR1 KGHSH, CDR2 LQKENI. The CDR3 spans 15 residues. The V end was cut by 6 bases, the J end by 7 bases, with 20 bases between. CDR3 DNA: TGTGCCAGCTCGTCCAGCGGTGCTACACGATATACGCAGTATTTT. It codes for CASSSSGATRYTQYF.

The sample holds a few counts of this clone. CDR3: CASSSRGGGANTGELFF. The CDR3 nucleotides read TGTGCCAGCAGCTCCCGAGGCGGGGGGGCGAACACCGGGGAGCTGTTTTTT. This rearrangement joins TRBV7-9 to TRBJ2-2, with 9 bases that match TRBD2. This CDR3 is 17 amino acids long. V was clipped by 4 bases and J by 0 bases; unmatched bases: 6. The germline gives CDR1 SEHNR, CDR2 FQNEAQ (reference sequence).

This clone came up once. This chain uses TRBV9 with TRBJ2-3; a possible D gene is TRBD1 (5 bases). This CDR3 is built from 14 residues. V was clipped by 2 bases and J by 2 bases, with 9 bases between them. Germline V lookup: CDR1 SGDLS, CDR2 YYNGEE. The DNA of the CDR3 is TGTGCCAGCAGCGTTAGGGGCGACACAGATACGCAGTATTTT. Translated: CASSVRGDTDTQYF.

CDR3 in amino acids: CASSRREGGGPYEQYF. The CDR3 region has the DNA TGCGCCAGCAGCCGACGGGAGGGCGGGGGCCCCTACGAGCAGTACTTC. The gene calls are TRBV4-1 and TRBJ2-7; 8 bases are a match to TRBD2. Germline-derived CDR1 and CDR2 are MGHRA and YSYEKL. Trimming cost V 4 bases and J 2 bases; bases outside gene matches: 10. The CDR3 contains 16 residues.

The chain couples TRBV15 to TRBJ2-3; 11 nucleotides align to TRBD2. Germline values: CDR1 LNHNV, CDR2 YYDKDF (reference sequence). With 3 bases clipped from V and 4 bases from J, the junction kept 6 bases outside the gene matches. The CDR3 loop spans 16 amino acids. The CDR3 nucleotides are TGTGCCACCAGCAGGAGGGGGACTAGCGGATCAGATACGCAGTATTTT. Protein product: CATSRRGTSGSDTQYF.

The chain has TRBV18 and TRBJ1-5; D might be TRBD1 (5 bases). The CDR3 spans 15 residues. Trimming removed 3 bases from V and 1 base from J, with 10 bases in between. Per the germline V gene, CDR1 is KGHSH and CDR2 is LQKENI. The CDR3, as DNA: TGTGCCAGCTCACCGAAGTCAGGGAGCAATCAGCCCCAGCATTTT. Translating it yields CASSPKSGSNQPQHF.

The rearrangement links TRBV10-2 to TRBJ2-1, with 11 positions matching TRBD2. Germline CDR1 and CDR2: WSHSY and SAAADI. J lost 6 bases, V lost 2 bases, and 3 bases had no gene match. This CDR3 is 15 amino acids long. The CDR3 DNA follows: TGCGCCAGCAGTGAGAAGGGACTAGCGGCCAATGAGCAGTTCTTC. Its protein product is CASSEKGLAANEQFF.

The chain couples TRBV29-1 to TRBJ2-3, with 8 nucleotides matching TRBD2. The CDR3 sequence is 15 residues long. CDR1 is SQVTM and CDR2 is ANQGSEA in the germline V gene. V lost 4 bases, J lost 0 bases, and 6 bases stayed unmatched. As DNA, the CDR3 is TGCAGCGTTGTAGGTCGGGGGGGTAGCACAGATACGCAGTATTTT. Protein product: CSVVGRGGSTDTQYF.

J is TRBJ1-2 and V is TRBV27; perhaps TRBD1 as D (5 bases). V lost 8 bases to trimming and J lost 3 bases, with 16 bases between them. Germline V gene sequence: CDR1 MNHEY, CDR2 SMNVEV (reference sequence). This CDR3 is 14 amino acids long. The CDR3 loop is CASSRWGGDYGYTF. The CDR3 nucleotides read TGTGCCAGCTCTCGATGGGGGGGAGACTATGGCTACACCTTC.

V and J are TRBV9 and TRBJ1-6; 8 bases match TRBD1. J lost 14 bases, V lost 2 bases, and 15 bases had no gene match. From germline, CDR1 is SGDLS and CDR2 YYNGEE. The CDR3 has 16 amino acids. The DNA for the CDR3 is TGTGCCAGCAGCGTTGCACCAGGACAGGGAGATGGGACCCTCCACTTT. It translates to CASSVAPGQGDGTLHF.

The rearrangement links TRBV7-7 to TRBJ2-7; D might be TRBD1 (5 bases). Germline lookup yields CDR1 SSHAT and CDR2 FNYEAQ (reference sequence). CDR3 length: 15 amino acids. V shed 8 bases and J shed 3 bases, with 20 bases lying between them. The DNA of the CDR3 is TGTGCCAGCCGCCGGTGGGGCGCCCACGTCTACGAGCAGTACTTC. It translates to CASRRWGAHVYEQYF. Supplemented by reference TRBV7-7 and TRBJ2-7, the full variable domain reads GAGVSQSPRYKVTKRGQDVTLRCDPISSHATLYWYQQALGQGPEFLTYFNYEAQPDKSGLPSDRFSAERPEGSISTLTIQRTEQRDSAMYRCASRRWGAHVYEQYFGPGTRLTVT.

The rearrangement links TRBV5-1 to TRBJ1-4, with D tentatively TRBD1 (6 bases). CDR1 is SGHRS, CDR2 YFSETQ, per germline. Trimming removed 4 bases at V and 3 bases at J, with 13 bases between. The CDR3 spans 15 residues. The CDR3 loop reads CASSKRDNSNEKLFF. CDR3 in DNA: TGCGCCAGCAGCAAACGGGACAACTCTAATGAAAAACTGTTTTTT.

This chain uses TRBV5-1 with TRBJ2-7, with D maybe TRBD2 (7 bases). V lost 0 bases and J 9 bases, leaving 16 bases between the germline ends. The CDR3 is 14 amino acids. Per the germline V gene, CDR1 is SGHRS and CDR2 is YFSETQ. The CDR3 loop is CASSLAKRDTLQYF. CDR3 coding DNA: TGCGCCAGCAGCTTGGCCAAGCGGGACACACTGCAGTACTTC.

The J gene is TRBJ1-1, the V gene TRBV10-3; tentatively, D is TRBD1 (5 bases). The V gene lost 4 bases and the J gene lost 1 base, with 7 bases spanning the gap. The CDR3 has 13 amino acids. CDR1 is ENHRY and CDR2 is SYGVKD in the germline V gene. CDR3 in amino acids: CAISGGQNTEAFF. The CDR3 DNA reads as TGTGCCATCAGTGGTGGACAGAACACTGAAGCTTTCTTT.

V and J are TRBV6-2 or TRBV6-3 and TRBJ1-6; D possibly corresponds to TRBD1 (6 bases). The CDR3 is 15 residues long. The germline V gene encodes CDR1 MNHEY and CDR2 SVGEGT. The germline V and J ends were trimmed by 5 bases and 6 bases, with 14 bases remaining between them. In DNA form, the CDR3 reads TGTGCCAGCAGTCAGCGGGACACTTTTAATTCACCCCTCCACTTT. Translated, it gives CASSQRDTFNSPLHF.

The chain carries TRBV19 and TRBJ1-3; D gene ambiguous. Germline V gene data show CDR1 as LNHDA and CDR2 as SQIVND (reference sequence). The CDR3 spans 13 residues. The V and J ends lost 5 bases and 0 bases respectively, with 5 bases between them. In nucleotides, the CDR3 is TGTGCCAGTAGTGACAACTCTGGAAACACCATATATTTT. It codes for CASSDNSGNTIYF.

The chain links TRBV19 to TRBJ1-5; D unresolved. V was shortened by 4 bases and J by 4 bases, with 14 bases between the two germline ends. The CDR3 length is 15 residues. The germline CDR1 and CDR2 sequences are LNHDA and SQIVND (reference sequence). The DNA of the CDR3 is TGTGCCAGTAGTACACTAAGTCCTCGGAATCAGCCCCAGCATTTT. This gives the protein CASSTLSPRNQPQHF. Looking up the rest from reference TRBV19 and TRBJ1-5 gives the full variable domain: DGGITQSPKYLFRKEGQNVTLSCEQNLNHDAMYWYRQDPGQGLRLIYYSQIVNDFQKGDIAEGYSVSREKKESFPLTVTSAQKNPTAFYLCASSTLSPRNQPQHFGDGTRLSIL.

The CDR3: CASSPRVGLSYNEQFF. The CDR3 nucleotides read TGTGCCAGTAGTCCCAGGGTGGGCCTATCCTACAATGAGCAGTTCTTC. The chain recombines TRBV19 with TRBJ2-1; tentatively, D is TRBD1 (5 bases). Trimming pared 5 bases from V and 1 base from J, leaving 15 bases between. The germline CDR1 and CDR2 sequences are LNHDA and SQIVND (reference sequence). The CDR3 is 16 amino acids. Variable domain in full (rest from reference TRBV19 and TRBJ2-1): DGGITQSPKYLFRKEGQNVTLSCEQNLNHDAMYWYRQDPGQGLRLIYYSQIVNDFQKGDIAEGYSVSREKKESFPLTVTSAQKNPTAFYLCASSPRVGLSYNEQFFGPGTRLTVL.

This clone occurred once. DNA for the CDR3: TGTGCCAGTAGCGGGGGACAGTATAATTCACCCCTCCACTTT. As protein: CASSGGQYNSPLHF. J is TRBJ1-6 and V is TRBV19, with 7 bases identical to TRBD1. The CDR3 runs 14 residues. The ends lost 6 bases at V and 4 bases at J; junction bases unmatched: 3. CDR1 and CDR2 (germline): LNHDA, SQIVND (reference sequence).

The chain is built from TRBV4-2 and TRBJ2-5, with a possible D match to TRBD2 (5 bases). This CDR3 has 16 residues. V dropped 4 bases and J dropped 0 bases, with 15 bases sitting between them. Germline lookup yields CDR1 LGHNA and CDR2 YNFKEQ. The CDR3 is CASSRWEIVDQETQYF. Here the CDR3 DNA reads TGTGCCAGCAGCCGTTGGGAGATTGTAGACCAAGAGACCCAGTACTTC.

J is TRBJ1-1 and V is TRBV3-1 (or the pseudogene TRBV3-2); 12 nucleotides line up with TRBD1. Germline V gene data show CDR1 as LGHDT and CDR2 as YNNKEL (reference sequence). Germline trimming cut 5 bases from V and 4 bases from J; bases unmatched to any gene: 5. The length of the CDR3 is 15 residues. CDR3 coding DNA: TGTGCCAGCAGCAAGGGACAGGGGGCAGTCACTGAAGCTTTCTTT. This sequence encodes CASSKGQGAVTEAFF.

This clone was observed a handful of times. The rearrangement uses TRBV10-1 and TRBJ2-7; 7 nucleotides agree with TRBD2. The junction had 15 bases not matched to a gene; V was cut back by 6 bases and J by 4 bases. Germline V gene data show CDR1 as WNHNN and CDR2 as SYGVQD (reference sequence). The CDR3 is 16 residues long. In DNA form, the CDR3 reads TGCGCCAGCAGCGGAGAACTCGGGACTACTACTTACGAGCAGTACTTC. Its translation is CASSGELGTTTYEQYF.